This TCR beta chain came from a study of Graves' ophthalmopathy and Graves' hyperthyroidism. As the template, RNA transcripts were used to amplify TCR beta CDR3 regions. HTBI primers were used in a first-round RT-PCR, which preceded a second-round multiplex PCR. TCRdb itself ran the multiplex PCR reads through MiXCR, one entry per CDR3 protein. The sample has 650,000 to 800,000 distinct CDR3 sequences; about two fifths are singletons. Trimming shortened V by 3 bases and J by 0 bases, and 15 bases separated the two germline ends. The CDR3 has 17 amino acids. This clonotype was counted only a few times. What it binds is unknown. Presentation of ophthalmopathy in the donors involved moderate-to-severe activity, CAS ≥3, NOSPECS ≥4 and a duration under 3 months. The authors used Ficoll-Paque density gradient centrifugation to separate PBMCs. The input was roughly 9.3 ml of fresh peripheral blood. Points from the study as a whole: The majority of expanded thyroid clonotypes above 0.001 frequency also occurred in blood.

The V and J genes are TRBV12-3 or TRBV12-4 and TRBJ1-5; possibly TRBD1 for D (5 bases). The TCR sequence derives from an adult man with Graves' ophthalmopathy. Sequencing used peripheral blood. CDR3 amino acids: CASSLGGGTDSNQPQHF. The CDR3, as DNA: TGTGCCAGCAGTTTGGGGGGGGGGACGGATAGCAATCAGCCCCAGCATTTT.